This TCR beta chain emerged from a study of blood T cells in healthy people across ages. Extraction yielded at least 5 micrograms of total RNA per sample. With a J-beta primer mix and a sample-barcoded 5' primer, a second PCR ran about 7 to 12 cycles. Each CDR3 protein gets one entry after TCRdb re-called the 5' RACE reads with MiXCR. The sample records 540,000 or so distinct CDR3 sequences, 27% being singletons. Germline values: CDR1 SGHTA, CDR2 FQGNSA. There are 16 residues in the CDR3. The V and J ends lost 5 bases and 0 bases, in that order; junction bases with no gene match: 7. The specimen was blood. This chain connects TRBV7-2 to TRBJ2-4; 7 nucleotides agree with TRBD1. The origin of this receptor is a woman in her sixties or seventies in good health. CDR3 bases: TGTGCCAGCAGCGGGGACAGACCTATAGCCAAAAACATTCAGTACTTC. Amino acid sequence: CASSGDRPIAKNIQYF. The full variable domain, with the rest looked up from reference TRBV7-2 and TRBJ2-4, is GAGVSQSPSNKVTEKGKDVELRCDPISGHTALYWYRQSLGQGLEFLIYFQGNSAPDKSGLPSDRFSAERTGGSVSTLTIQRTQQEDSAVYLCASSGDRPIAKNIQYFGAGTRLSVL.